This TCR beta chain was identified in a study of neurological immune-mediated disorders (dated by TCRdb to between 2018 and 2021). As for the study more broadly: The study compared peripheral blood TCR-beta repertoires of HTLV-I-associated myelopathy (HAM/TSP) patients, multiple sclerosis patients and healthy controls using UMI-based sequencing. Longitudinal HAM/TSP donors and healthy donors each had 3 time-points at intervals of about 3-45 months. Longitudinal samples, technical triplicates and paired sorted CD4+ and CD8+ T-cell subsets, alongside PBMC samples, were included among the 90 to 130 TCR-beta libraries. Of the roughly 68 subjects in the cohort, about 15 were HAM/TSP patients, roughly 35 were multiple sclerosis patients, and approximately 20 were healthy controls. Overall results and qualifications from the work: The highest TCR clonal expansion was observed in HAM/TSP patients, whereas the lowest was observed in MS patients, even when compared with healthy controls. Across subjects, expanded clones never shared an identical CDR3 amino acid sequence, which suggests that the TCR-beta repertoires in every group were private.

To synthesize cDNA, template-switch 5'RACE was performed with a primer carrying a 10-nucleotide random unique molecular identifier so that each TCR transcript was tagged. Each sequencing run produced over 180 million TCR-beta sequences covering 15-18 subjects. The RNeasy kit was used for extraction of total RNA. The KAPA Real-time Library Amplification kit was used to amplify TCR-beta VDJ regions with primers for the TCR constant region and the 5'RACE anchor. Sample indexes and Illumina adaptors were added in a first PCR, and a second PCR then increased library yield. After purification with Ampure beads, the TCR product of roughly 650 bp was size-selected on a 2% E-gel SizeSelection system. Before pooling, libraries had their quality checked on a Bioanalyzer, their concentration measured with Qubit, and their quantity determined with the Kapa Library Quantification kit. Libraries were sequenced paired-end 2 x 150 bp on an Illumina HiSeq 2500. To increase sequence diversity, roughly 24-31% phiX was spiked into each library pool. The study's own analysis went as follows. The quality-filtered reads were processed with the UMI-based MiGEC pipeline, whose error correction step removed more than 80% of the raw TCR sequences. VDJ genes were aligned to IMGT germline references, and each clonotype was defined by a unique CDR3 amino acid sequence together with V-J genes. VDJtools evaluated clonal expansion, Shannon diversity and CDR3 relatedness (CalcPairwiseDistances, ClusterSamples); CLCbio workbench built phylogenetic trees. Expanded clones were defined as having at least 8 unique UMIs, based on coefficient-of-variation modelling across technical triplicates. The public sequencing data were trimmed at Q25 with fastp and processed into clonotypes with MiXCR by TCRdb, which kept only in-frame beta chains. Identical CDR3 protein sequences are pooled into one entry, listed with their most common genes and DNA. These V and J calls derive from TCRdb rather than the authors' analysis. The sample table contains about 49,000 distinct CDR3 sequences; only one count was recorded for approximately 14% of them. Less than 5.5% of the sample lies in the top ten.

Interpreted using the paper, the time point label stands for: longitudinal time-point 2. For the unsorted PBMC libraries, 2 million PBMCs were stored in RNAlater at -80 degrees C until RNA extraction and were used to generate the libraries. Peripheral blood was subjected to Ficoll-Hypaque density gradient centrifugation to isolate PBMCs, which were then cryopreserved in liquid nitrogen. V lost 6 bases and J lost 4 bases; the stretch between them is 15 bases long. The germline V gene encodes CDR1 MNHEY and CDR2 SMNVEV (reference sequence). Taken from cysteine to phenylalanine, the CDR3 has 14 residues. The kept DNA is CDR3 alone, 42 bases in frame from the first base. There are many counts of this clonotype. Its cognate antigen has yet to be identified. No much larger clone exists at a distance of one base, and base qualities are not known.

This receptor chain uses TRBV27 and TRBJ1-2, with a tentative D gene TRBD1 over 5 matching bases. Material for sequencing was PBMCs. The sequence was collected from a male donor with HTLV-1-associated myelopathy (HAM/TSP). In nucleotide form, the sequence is TGTGCCAGCAGCGCCCGTCCTGGGACCTATGGCTACACCTTC. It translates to CASSARPGTYGYTF.